These 27 T cell receptor beta chains originate from one sample sequenced in a study of T cells in women clearing cervical HPV infection. Profiled with immunoSEQ multiplex PCR; TCRdb holds only in-frame clones, not every one. The table lists 36,000 or so clones, with roughly 4% in the top ten. Sequenced material: blood buffy coat. Receptors originate from a woman aged 18 to 75 with a cervical HPV16 infection that either progressed to CIN3+ or cleared (not recorded which).

Worth noting for this clone: The CDR3 extends 3 residues past the end of the read, so its final part is completed from the germline J gene. The V call is TRBV7-3, the J call TRBJ2-1; a possible D gene is TRBD2 (6 bases). The germline V gene encodes CDR1 SGHTA and CDR2 FQGTGA. This CDR3 is built from 14 residues. V was cut by 7 bases and J by 7 bases, with 17 bases left in between. The part of the CDR3 DNA that was read is TGTGCCAGCACCTCGGGGGATGGTCTGAATGAG. The encoded protein is CASTSGDGLNE. The full CDR3 protein reads CASTSGDGLNEQFF.

With regard to this clone: The observed sequence ends 3 residues before the CDR3 terminus, with the missing tail filled in from the germline J gene. V usage is TRBV10-2 and J usage is TRBJ1-1, with 8 bases matching TRBD1. CDR3 size: 14 residues. CDR1 is WSHSY and CDR2 is SAAADI in the germline V gene. The CDR3 sequence: CASRVNGQGRGAFF. The covered CDR3 bases are TGCGCCAGCAGAGTGAACGGACAGGGCCGAGGG.

This chain's CDR3 is CSALTGVANYGYTF. The sequenced part of the CDR3 DNA is TGCAGTGCCCTGACAGGGGTAGCTAACTATGGC. V usage is TRBV20-1 and J usage is TRBJ1-2; 8 bases are a match to TRBD1. The sequenced fragment ends 3 residues before the CDR3 boundary, so the rest is inferred from the germline J gene. Germline assignment: CDR1 DFQATT and CDR2 SNEGSKA (reference sequence). This CDR3 is built from 14 residues. With 6 bases clipped from V and 0 bases from J, the junction kept 6 bases outside the gene matches.

Worth noting for this clone: The read gets to within 3 residues of the CDR3 end, and the germline J gene fills in the rest. The chain links TRBV12-3 or TRBV12-4 to TRBJ2-3, with TRBD1 matching over 9 bases. Trimming took 1 base from V and 3 from J; bases not matched to a gene: 2. The CDR3 runs 15 residues. The CDR3 DNA, read in part, is TGTGCCAGCAGTTTAGTGGGACAGGGAACAGATACG. Translation gives CASSLVGQGTDT. The entire CDR3 reads CASSLVGQGTDTQYF.

A remark on this clone: With the read ending 3 residues before the CDR3 end, the germline J gene is used to fill in that end. The rearrangement links TRBV5-1 to TRBJ2-1; the D is unclear. The CDR3 loop spans 16 amino acids. V was shortened by 2 bases and J by 7 bases, with 19 bases between the two germline ends. CDR1 and CDR2 from the germline V gene are SGHRS and YFSETQ. CDR3 loop: CASSFDSPSGVNEQFF. CDR3 DNA (partial): TGCGCCAGCAGCTTCGACTCCCCCTCGGGTGTGAATGAG.

With respect to this clone: Read sequence stops 3 residues before the CDR3 end, and the germline J gene provides the missing end. The chain is built from TRBV13 and TRBJ2-3, with TRBD2 identical over 15 bases. The CDR3 runs to 19 residues. CDR1 is PRHDT, CDR2 FYEKMQ, per germline (reference sequence). V lost 5 bases and J lost 3; bases outside the gene matches: 12. The sequenced part of the CDR3 DNA is TGTGCCAGCAGCCCACCTTGGACTAGCGGGAGGGCCGAGACAGATACG. This sequence encodes CASSPPWTSGRAETDT. The whole CDR3 is CASSPPWTSGRAETDTQYF.

Notes on this clone: The missing CDR3 end, 3 residues past where the read stops, is filled in from the germline J gene. The J gene is TRBJ2-7, the V gene TRBV30, with 7 bases identical to TRBD2. The ends lost 6 bases at V and 6 bases at J; junction bases unmatched: 14. The length of the CDR3 is 14 residues. Germline V gene lookup returns CDR1 GTSNPN and CDR2 SVGIG (reference sequence). This CDR3 is CACQLAYGRGEQYF. CDR3 DNA (partial): TGTGCCTGTCAGCTTGCGTATGGGAGGGGCGAG. Using reference TRBV30 and TRBJ2-7 for the parts outside the CDR3, the full variable domain is SQTIHQWPATLVQPVGSPLSLECTVEGTSNPNLYWYRQAAGRGLQLLFYSVGIGQISSEVPQNLSASRPQDRQFILSSKKLLLSDSGFYLCACQLAYGRGEQYFGPGTRLTVT.

Notes on this clone: Read coverage stops 3 residues before the CDR3 terminus; the germline J gene supplies the remainder. The chain recombines TRBV27 with TRBJ1-2; unclear D gene. The CDR3 contains 11 residues. In germline, CDR1 is MNHEY, CDR2 SMNVEV (reference sequence). V shed 7 bases and J shed 5 bases, with 8 bases lying between them. Here the CDR3 reads CASTNGYGYTF. CDR3 DNA, as far as it was read: TGTGCCAGCACTAACGGGTATGGC.

The DNA read from the CDR3 is TGTGCCAGCAGCTCGCAGGGGGACTCTGGAAACACC. This codes for CASSSQGDSGNT. The full CDR3 is CASSSQGDSGNTIYF. The gene calls are TRBV5-5 and TRBJ1-3; TRBD1 aligns across 7 bases. The CDR3 extends 3 residues past the end of the read, so its final part is completed from the germline J gene. The J segment lost 0 bases and the V segment lost 3 bases, leaving 3 bases of the junction unmatched. This CDR3 is 15 amino acids long. Germline-derived CDR1 and CDR2 are SGHKS and YYEKEE (reference sequence).

In regard to this clone: The CDR3 goes on 3 residues after the read ends, and that part is filled in from the germline J gene. The rearrangement uses TRBV5-1 and TRBJ1-4, with a possible D match to TRBD1 (5 bases). Germline CDR1 reads SGHRS; CDR2 reads YFSETQ. The CDR3 sequence is 15 residues long. Trimming shortened V by 4 bases and J by 4 bases, and 14 bases separated the two germline ends. The CDR3 is CASSLGTGYNEKLFF. The part of the CDR3 DNA that was read is TGCGCCAGCAGCCTCGGGACTGGGTATAATGAAAAA. The whole variable domain, remainder taken from reference TRBV5-1 and TRBJ1-4, is KAGVTQTPRYLIKTRGQQVTLSCSPISGHRSVSWYQQTPGQGLQFLFEYFSETQRNKGNFPGRFSGRQFSNSRSEMNVSTLELGDSALYLCASSLGTGYNEKLFFGSGTQLSVL.

As for this clone: The CDR3 goes on 3 residues after the read ends, and that part is filled in from the germline J gene. The chain links TRBV20-1 to TRBJ2-3; D is unclear. The V end lost 1 base, the J end lost 0 bases, and 8 bases lay between the germline ends. The CDR3 is 14 residues long. Germline V gives CDR1 DFQATT, CDR2 SNEGSKA (reference sequence). CDR3 region: CSARASSSTDTQYF. Partial CDR3 DNA: TGCAGTGCTAGAGCCTCCTCTAGCACAGATACG.

Details on this clone: The CDR3 end lies 3 residues beyond the end of the read and is filled in from the germline J gene. The chain employs TRBV7-2 and TRBJ2-7, with D possibly being TRBD1 (5 bases). From germline, CDR1 is SGHTA and CDR2 FQGNSA. The CDR3 extends over 15 amino acids. V was trimmed by 5 bases and J by 2 bases, leaving 16 bases between them. Partial CDR3 DNA: TGTGCCAGCAGCCCCAGACAGTTATCCACCTACGAG. Translating gives CASSPRQLSTYE. The full CDR3 protein is CASSPRQLSTYEQYF.

For this clone: From the germline J gene comes the end of the CDR3, since the read stops 3 residues before it. This rearrangement joins TRBV20-1 to TRBJ2-7, with 9 bases fitting TRBD1. This CDR3 is 16 amino acids long. The V gene's germline CDR1 is DFQATT and CDR2 SNEGSKA (reference sequence). Trimming took 0 bases from V and 2 from J; bases not matched to a gene: 8. The part of the CDR3 DNA that was read is TGCAGTGCTAGAGATCGGGGACAGGGAAAAACCTACGAG. Amino acid sequence: CSARDRGQGKTYE. In full, the CDR3 is CSARDRGQGKTYEQYF.

With respect to this clone: The CDR3 is cut off 3 residues early in the read; its end comes from the germline J gene. V gene TRBV20-1 combines with J gene TRBJ2-1; TRBD2 matches at 7 bases. Trimming at V came to 3 bases and at J to 4 bases, leaving 3 bases not matched to a gene. This CDR3 is 13 amino acids long. Looked up from germline, CDR1 is DFQATT and CDR2 is SNEGSKA (reference sequence). CDR3 sequence: CSASGGSYNEQFF. CDR3 DNA (partial): TGCAGTGCTAGCGGGGGGTCTTACAATGAG.

In the case of this clone: The read terminates 3 residues before the CDR3 end, so the remaining end is supplied by the germline J gene. This chain joins TRBV12-3 or TRBV12-4 and TRBJ2-3, with D possibly matching TRBD1 (6 bases). This CDR3 has 15 residues. Trimming cost V 7 bases and J 0 bases, with 14 bases left between them. CDR3 protein: CASTQGHKSTDTQYF. The covered CDR3 bases are TGTGCCAGCACCCAGGGACACAAGAGCACAGATACG.

About this clone: The read terminates 3 residues ahead of where the CDR3 ends, so the germline J gene completes it. Other nucleotide sequences in the sample specify the same CDR3. The V and J genes are TRBV3-1 (or the pseudogene TRBV3-2) and TRBJ2-3, with 10 bases lining up with TRBD1. The CDR3 is 14 amino acids. Germline trimming cut 4 bases from V and 3 bases from J; bases unmatched to any gene: 1. Germline loops: CDR1 LGHDT, CDR2 YNNKEL (reference sequence). The covered CDR3 bases are TGTGCCAGCAGCCCGGACAGGGGGACAGATACG. This gives the protein CASSPDRGTDT. The full CDR3 protein is CASSPDRGTDTQYF.

On this clone itself: Read data end 3 residues before the CDR3 end; the end is taken from the germline J gene. V gene TRBV7-9 combines with J gene TRBJ1-2, with D hard to call. Germline loops: CDR1 SEHNR, CDR2 FQNEAQ (reference sequence). The CDR3 loop spans 15 amino acids. Incomplete CDR3 DNA: TGTGCCAGCAGCCCGCGCGCCCGAATTTCCAATGAC. This encodes CASSPRARISND. The complete CDR3 protein is CASSPRARISNDYTF. Full variable domain (remainder filled in from reference TRBV7-9 and TRBJ1-2): DTGVSQNPRHKITKRGQNVTFRCDPISEHNRLYWYRQTLGQGPEFLTYFQNEAQLEKSRLLSDRFSAERPKGSFSTLEIQRTEQGDSAMYLCASSPRARISNDYTFGSGTRLTVV.

Comments on this clone: The read gets to within 3 residues of the CDR3 end, and the germline J gene fills in the rest. The rearrangement uses TRBV30 and TRBJ1-1; 9 bases line up with TRBD1. From germline, CDR1 is GTSNPN and CDR2 SVGIG (reference sequence). The length of the CDR3 is 10 residues. The ends lost 8 bases at V and 6 bases at J; junction bases unmatched: 1. This chain's CDR3 is CAGDRAEAFF. The covered CDR3 bases are TGTGCCGGGGACAGGGCTGAA.

As concerns this clone: The DNA ends 3 residues before the CDR3 does, and the rest of the CDR3 is filled in from the germline J gene. The chain has TRBV18 and TRBJ2-7, with TRBD1 as a possible D gene (6 bases). CDR1 is KGHSH and CDR2 is LQKENI in the germline V gene. V was clipped by 1 base and J by 3 bases, with 16 bases between them. This CDR3 region has 16 residues. The part of the CDR3 DNA that was read is TGTGCCAGCTCACCACTAGCACCGGGACAAAGCTACGAG. Translating it yields CASSPLAPGQSYE. The CDR3 in full is CASSPLAPGQSYEQYF.

Turning to this clone: Read data end 3 residues before the CDR3 end; the end is taken from the germline J gene. The chain combines TRBV30 with TRBJ2-4; 8 nucleotides line up with TRBD1. CDR3 size: 13 residues. CDR1 GTSNPN and CDR2 SVGIG come from the germline V gene (reference sequence). The CDR3 sequence is CAWSTGTGHGQYF. The sequenced part of the CDR3 DNA is TGTGCCTGGAGTACCGGGACAGGCCATGGT.

Of note for this clone: The read terminates 3 residues ahead of where the CDR3 ends, so the germline J gene completes it. The rearrangement joins TRBV28 to TRBJ2-6; D unresolved. The CDR3 length is 14 residues. Germline CDR1 is MDHEN and CDR2 is SYDVKM. Trimming pared 3 bases from V and 1 base from J, leaving 4 bases between. This CDR3 reads CASSFSSGANVLTF. Incomplete CDR3 DNA: TGTGCCAGCAGTTTTTCTTCTGGGGCCAACGTC.

With regard to this clone: The CDR3 goes on 3 residues after the read ends, and that part is filled in from the germline J gene. The V and J genes are TRBV2 and TRBJ1-1, with D possibly being TRBD1 (5 bases). The germline V gene encodes CDR1 SNHLY and CDR2 FYNNEI. V lost 11 bases to trimming and J lost 1 base, with 11 bases between them. This CDR3 has 12 amino acids. The sequenced CDR3 bases are TGTGCCGGCGGGGGGAGGAACACTGAA. This translates into CAGGGRNTE. The CDR3 in full is CAGGGRNTEAFF.

For this clone: The read gets to within 3 residues of the CDR3 end, and the germline J gene fills in the rest. This rearrangement joins TRBV7-9 to TRBJ1-3; D gene unclear. The germline V gene encodes CDR1 SEHNR and CDR2 FQNEAQ (reference sequence). The CDR3 extends over 14 amino acids. V was trimmed by 1 base and J by 3 bases, leaving 7 bases between them. CDR3 bases read: TGTGCCAGCAGCTTAGGGACTGGTGGAAACACC. It translates to CASSLGTGGNT. From start to end, the CDR3 is CASSLGTGGNTIYF.

To note about this clone: Sequence at one end of the junction differs from germline and may be a read error. The read finishes 3 residues shy of the CDR3 end, and the germline J gene is used to complete it. V usage is TRBV4-2 and J usage is TRBJ2-7; TRBD2 matches at 7 bases. The CDR3 is 16 residues long. Germline V lookup: CDR1 LGHNA, CDR2 YNFKEQ. CDR3 residues: CASSQDIGGSSYEQYF. The sequenced part of the CDR3 DNA is TGCGCCAGCAGCCAAGACATAGGCGGGAGCTCCTACGAG.

A note on this clone: The observed sequence ends 3 residues before the CDR3 terminus, with the missing tail filled in from the germline J gene. This rearrangement joins TRBV15 to TRBJ2-1; D ambiguous. The CDR3 extends over 16 amino acids. In germline, CDR1 is LNHNV, CDR2 YYDKDF (reference sequence). Trimming cost V 3 bases and J 0 bases, with 12 bases left between them. The part of the CDR3 DNA that was read is TGTGCCACCAGCAGCCCAGAATTGAGCTCCTACAATGAG. Protein: CATSSPELSSYNE. In full, the CDR3 reads CATSSPELSSYNEQFF. The variable domain in full, with the rest retrieved from reference TRBV15 and TRBJ2-1, is DAMVIQNPRYQVTQFGKPVTLSCSQTLNHNVMYWYQQKSSQAPKLLFHYYDKDFNNEADTPDNFQSRRPNTSFCFLDIRSPGLGDTAMYLCATSSPELSSYNEQFFGPGTRLTVL.

A word on this clone: Coverage ceases 3 residues before the CDR3 finishes, and the germline J gene fills in the end. The V and J genes are TRBV7-9 and TRBJ1-5, with 10 nucleotides matching TRBD1. The V gene end was trimmed by 3 bases and the J gene end by 6 bases; junction bases not matched to a gene: 5. CDR3 length: 15 residues. From germline, CDR1 is SEHNR and CDR2 FQNEAQ (reference sequence). CDR3 DNA (partial): TGTGCCAGCAGCTTCTCAGACAGGGGGCCTCAGCCC. Its translation is CASSFSDRGPQP. The complete CDR3 sequence is CASSFSDRGPQPQHF.

Comment on this clone: The sequence runs out 3 residues before the end of the CDR3; the remainder is reconstructed from the germline J gene. This sequence joins TRBV6-1 and TRBJ1-5; D is perhaps TRBD1 (6 bases). CDR1 is MNHNS and CDR2 is SASEGT in the germline V gene. This CDR3 comprises 15 residues. Trimming shortened V by 4 bases and J by 0 bases, and 10 bases separated the two germline ends. CDR3 sequence reads: CASSVSGDSNQPQHF. The DNA read from the CDR3 is TGTGCCAGCAGTGTATCAGGGGATAGCAATCAGCCC.